This is a list of T cell receptor beta chains from one sample in a study of T cells after posttransplantation cyclophosphamide. Profiled with immunoSEQ multiplex PCR; TCRdb holds only in-frame clones, not every one. This sample carries about 18,000 clones, over 65% of them seen once, and the ten largest clones take roughly 9.1%. The sequencing sample was made of memory CD4+ T cells sorted from blood. The receptors stem from a man under 40 in good health and a related stem cell transplant donor. Each CDR3 is given with its conserved first and last residue. The order of the fields is J gene, clone size, V gene, D gene, CDR3 DNA, CDR3 protein. The D gene is left open where the match is weak. Only some rows state a clone size, as once, few, many or a class for expanded clones.

TRBJ2-5	NA	TRBV15	TRBD1	TGTGCCACCAGCATCAGGGGGGAGACCCAGTACTTC	CATSIRGETQYF
TRBJ1-1	NA	TRBV19	NA	TGTGCCAGTAGTAAAGAAGGGGGCACTGAAGCTTTCTTT	CASSKEGGTEAFF
TRBJ2-6	NA	TRBV5-1	TRBD1	TGCGCCAGCAGCTTGGGAGGGGGCGGTGGGGCCAACGTCCTGACTTTC	CASSLGGGGGANVLTF
TRBJ2-1	NA	TRBV18	TRBD1	TGTGCCAGCTCACCACGACAGGGGGCAGGCAATGAGCAGTTCTTC	CASSPRQGAGNEQFF
TRBJ2-1	NA	TRBV4-2	NA	TGTGCCAGCAGCCAACGCTCGGGGGGCCACTACAATGAGCAGTTCTTC	CASSQRSGGHYNEQFF
TRBJ1-5	once	TRBV19	NA	TGTGCCAGTAGTATCTGGAGACAGGGCAATCAGCCCCAGCATTTT	CASSIWRQGNQPQHF
TRBJ1-4	NA	TRBV2	NA	TGTGCCAGCAGTGAAACGCAGGAACAGGCTCAACTGTTTTTT	CASSETQEQAQLFF
TRBJ2-2	NA	TRBV7-8	TRBD1	TGTGCCAGCAGCTCGTCGAGGACAGGGAACACCGGGGAGCTGTTTTTT	CASSSSRTGNTGELFF
TRBJ2-2	NA	TRBV18	NA	TGTGCCAGCTCACCACGTCTGGGAGGCGGGGAGCTGTTTTTT	CASSPRLGGGELFF
TRBJ1-2	NA	TRBV6-1	NA	TGTGCCAGCAGTGAAGGAACAGCCCCCGGTGACTATGGCTACACCTTC	CASSEGTAPGDYGYTF
TRBJ2-1	once	TRBV5-5	NA	TGTGCCAGCAGCCGGAGGTCTGTCTCCTACAATGAGCAGTTCTTC	CASSRRSVSYNEQFF
TRBJ2-3	NA	TRBV7-2	NA	TGTGCCAGCAGCTCCTCGGCGGCCTCCCGGGATACGCAGTATTTT	CASSSSAASRDTQYF
TRBJ2-1	once	TRBV9	TRBD1	TGTGCCAGCAGCGTATCCCCCTTAACCGGGACAGGGGGCGACGGCCCAGGATCCTACAATGAGCAGTTCTTC	CASSVSPLTGTGGDGPGSYNEQFF
TRBJ2-5	NA	TRBV7-6	TRBD2	TGTGCCAGCAGCTTAGCGGGACTAGCGAGGCAAGAGACCCAGTACTTC	CASSLAGLARQETQYF
TRBJ2-2	NA	TRBV7-9	TRBD2	TGTGCCAGCAGCTCACAAATAGCGGGATTACCCGGGGAGCTGTTTTTT	CASSSQIAGLPGELFF
TRBJ1-5	few	TRBV28	TRBD1	TGTGCCAGCAGTTTCTCATTACAGGGGGGTTCAGGGCCCCAGCATTTT	CASSFSLQGGSGPQHF
TRBJ1-4	few	TRBV5-1	NA	TGCGCCAGCAGCAGCGACGGGATGGCTAATGAAAAACTGTTTTTT	CASSSDGMANEKLFF
TRBJ1-6	NA	TRBV5-6	TRBD1	TGTGCCAGCAGCCCGCTAGGGGACAGCGACTCCTATAATTCACCCCTCCACTTT	CASSPLGDSDSYNSPLHF